The rows below give T cell receptor beta chains drawn from one sample of a study of chemoradiotherapy in HPV16-positive cancers. TCRdb's copy holds only in-frame clones and misses some; the assay was immunoSEQ multiplex PCR. This table has fewer than 20,000 clones, more than 70% appearing once. The sample was taken from a patient who underwent chemoradiotherapy. The receptor source for this set is a human donor with HPV-associated anogenital cancer. Both conserved end residues are part of each CDR3. The D gene is left open where the match is weak. Size is omitted from some rows. Given values are once, few, many or a class for expanded clones.

D: .
J: TRBJ1-2
size: .
V: TRBV28
DNA: TGTGCCATTAGAGACAGTATTAACTATGGCTACACCTTC
CDR3: CAIRDSINYGYTF

D: .
J: TRBJ2-3
size: .
V: TRBV14
DNA: TGTGCCAGCAGCCGGGGGAACTCAGATACGCAGTATTTT
CDR3: CASSRGNSDTQYF

D: TRBD1
J: TRBJ1-2
size: .
V: TRBV5-4
DNA: TGTGCCAGCAGCATGTCCCAGGGGGCGAACTATGGCTACACCTTC
CDR3: CASSMSQGANYGYTF

D: TRBD1
J: TRBJ1-1
size: .
V: TRBV19
DNA: TGTGCCAGTAGTAGCCGGGACAGGGGTGTGAGAAACACTGAAGCTTTCTTT
CDR3: CASSSRDRGVRNTEAFF

D: .
J: TRBJ2-5
size: .
V: TRBV2
DNA: TGTGCCAGCATAGGGGGGGGCGGGGAGACCCAGTACTTC
CDR3: CASIGGGGETQYF

D: TRBD2
J: TRBJ2-1
size: once
V: TRBV4-2
DNA: TGTGCCAGCAGCCCACAGGGTACTAGCGGGGTTTCCAATGAGCAGTTCTTC
CDR3: CASSPQGTSGVSNEQFF

D: TRBD1
J: TRBJ1-4
size: .
V: TRBV9
DNA: TGTGCCAGCAGCGTAGGCGGCGGACAGGGTTACGAAAAACTGTTTTTT
CDR3: CASSVGGGQGYEKLFF

D: .
J: TRBJ1-5
size: .
V: TRBV19
DNA: TGTGCCAGTAGTACCCGGACAGCCCGGAATCAGCCCCAGCATTTT
CDR3: CASSTRTARNQPQHF

D: .
J: TRBJ2-5
size: few
V: TRBV11-2
DNA: TGTGCCAGCAGCTTAGATCCCAGTACGACCCAGTACTTC
CDR3: CASSLDPSTTQYF

D: .
J: TRBJ1-2
size: .
V: TRBV4-1
DNA: TGCGCCAGCAGCCAAAGTCGGACAGCCCTTATTGGCTACACCTTC
CDR3: CASSQSRTALIGYTF

D: .
J: TRBJ1-1
size: .
V: TRBV27
DNA: TGTGCCAGCAGTTTTGACGTTTACACTGAAGCTTTCTTT
CDR3: CASSFDVYTEAFF

D: .
J: TRBJ2-7
size: .
V: TRBV6-4
DNA: TGTGCCAGCAGTGGGACACGGCCCGACACAGGGTCTGTTGCCTACGAGCAGTACTTC
CDR3: CASSGTRPDTGSVAYEQYF

D: .
J: TRBJ2-1
size: .
V: TRBV2
DNA: TGTGCCAGCAGTGGTTTTGTGGGGTTTATGAGCCTAAATGAGCAGTTCTTC
CDR3: CASSGFVGFMSLNEQFF

D: TRBD2
J: TRBJ2-3
size: .
V: TRBV5-1
DNA: TGCGCCAGCAGCTGGGGGCCAGGGACTAGCGGGGGAGATACGCAGTATTTT
CDR3: CASSWGPGTSGGDTQYF

D: TRBD1
J: TRBJ1-1
size: .
V: TRBV7-2
DNA: TGTGCCAGCAGCTCTCCTCCCGGGACAGGGAAGAACACTGAAGCTTTCTTT
CDR3: CASSSPPGTGKNTEAFF

D: .
J: TRBJ2-1
size: .
V: TRBV6-4
DNA: TGTGCCAGCAGTCCCCAACTAGAATCCAATGAGCAGTTCTTC
CDR3: CASSPQLESNEQFF

D: .
J: TRBJ2-3
size: .
V: TRBV7-9
DNA: TGTGCCAGCAGCTTAGTTTCAGATACGCAGTATTTT
CDR3: CASSLVSDTQYF

D: .
J: TRBJ1-6
size: once
V: TRBV14
DNA: TGTGCCAGCAGCCAAGCACATCTAGAAGGATCCTATAATTCACCCCTCCACTTT
CDR3: CASSQAHLEGSYNSPLHF

D: .
J: TRBJ2-2
size: .
V: TRBV7-2
DNA: TGTGCCAGCAGCTTCCCCACTATCGGGGAGCTGTTTTTT
CDR3: CASSFPTIGELFF